This is a list of T cell receptor beta chains from one sample in a study of T cells after yellow fever vaccination. TCRdb reprocessed the 5' RACE reads via MiXCR and lists one record per CDR3 protein. The profile covers some 390,000 distinct CDR3 sequences, with approximately 6% appearing a single time and 15% taken by the ten largest. The source was PBMCs, collected 5 days after the yellow fever booster vaccination. These receptors were collected from a man younger than 45 who received the YFV17D yellow fever vaccine. The CDR3 runs from the conserved cysteine through the conserved F or W. A D gene is named only where the DNA matches it firmly. Size values are once, few and many counts, or a class for expanded clones, and some rows have none.

TRBD2 | many | TRBJ2-7 | TRBV4-2 | TGTGCCAGCAGCCAAGGGACTAGCTACGAGCAGTACTTC | CASSQGTSYEQYF
- | few | TRBJ2-1 | TRBV5-1 | TGCGCCAGCAGCTTGGAGGCAGGGGATGCTCTTGAGCAGTTCTTC | CASSLEAGDALEQFF
- | - | TRBJ2-4 | TRBV4-1 | TGCGCCAGCAGCCAAGCGGGGGTTAAAAACATTCAGTACTTC | CASSQAGVKNIQYF
- | many | TRBJ2-7 | TRBV6-6 | TGTGCCAGCGTAGGGCCGGTCGAGCAGTACTTC | CASVGPVEQYF
- | - | TRBJ2-7 | TRBV20-1 | TGCAGTGCTACCCGCCCGGGCGGGTTGAGCTCCTACGAGCAGTACTTC | CSATRPGGLSSYEQYF
- | - | TRBJ2-1 | TRBV9 | TGTGCCAGCAGCCCTTCGGGGGCTAGGGGGAATGAGCAGTTCTTC | CASSPSGARGNEQFF
- | - | TRBJ2-4 | TRBV12-3/TRBV12-4 | TGTGCCAGCAGTTTCAGGGGAATAGCCAAAAACATTCAGTACTTC | CASSFRGIAKNIQYF
- | few | TRBJ2-2 | TRBV7-7 | TGTGCCAGCAGCTCATCGAATTTTCCCGGGGAGCTGTTTTTT | CASSSSNFPGELFF
- | few | TRBJ2-1 | TRBV20-1 | TGCAGTGCTACGGGGGAGAATGAGCAGTTCTTC | CSATGENEQFF
- | many | TRBJ2-1 | TRBV10-3 | TGTGCCATCAGGCGTGCCAGCGGGCCAAGGGGCTCCTACAATGAGCAGTTCTTC | CAIRRASGPRGSYNEQFF
- | - | TRBJ2-2 | TRBV5-1 | TGCGCCAGCAGCTTGGGGGATGCGAACACCGGGGAGCTGTTTTTT | CASSLGDANTGELFF
TRBD2 | many | TRBJ2-1 | TRBV20-1 | TGCAGTGCTAGACCCCCAGCGGGAGCGTACAATGAGCAGTTCTTC | CSARPPAGAYNEQFF
- | few | TRBJ2-7 | TRBV18 | TGTGCCAGCTCACCAACGGCGGCTGGAGCCACCTACGAGCAGTACTTC | CASSPTAAGATYEQYF
TRBD1 | - | TRBJ2-1 | TRBV5-6 | TGTGCCAGCAGCTCCGGGACAGGGTTTTACAATGAGCAGTTCTTC | CASSSGTGFYNEQFF
- | many | TRBJ2-7 | TRBV12-3/TRBV12-4 | TGTGCCAGCAGTCGCGGAAACTACGAGCAGTACTTC | CASSRGNYEQYF
TRBD2 | - | TRBJ2-2 | TRBV12-3/TRBV12-4 | TGTGCCAGCAGTCCCAACTCGGGAGGACCCGGGGAGCTGTTTTTT | CASSPNSGGPGELFF
TRBD2 | many | TRBJ2-7 | TRBV7-2 | TGTGCCAGCAGCTTAGTAATGGCGGGAGGGCCCTACGAGCAGTACTTC | CASSLVMAGGPYEQYF
TRBD1 | few | TRBJ1-1 | TRBV28 | TGTGCCAGCACCCCACAGGGGGCGCGCACTGAAGCTTTCTTT | CASTPQGARTEAFF
- | many | TRBJ2-1 | TRBV27 | TGTGCCAGCAGTCGAGGGGGGGGGCACTACAATGAGCAGTTCTTC | CASSRGGGHYNEQFF
- | - | TRBJ2-5 | TRBV29-1 | TGCAGCGTTAGGGGGGGGCAAGAGACCCAGTACTTC | CSVRGGQETQYF
TRBD2 | - | TRBJ2-1 | TRBV19 | TGTGCCAGTAGTACAAGCGGGACTTACTACAATGAGCAGTTCTTC | CASSTSGTYYNEQFF
TRBD1 | - | TRBJ2-1 | TRBV4-3 | TGCGCCAGCAGCCACGACAGGGAAAATGAGCAGTTCTTC | CASSHDRENEQFF
- | few | TRBJ2-2 | TRBV7-2 | TGTGCCAGCACTCCACTCCAGTCCGGCACCGGGGAGCTGTTTTTT | CASTPLQSGTGELFF
- | many | TRBJ2-7 | TRBV12-3/TRBV12-4 | TGTGCCAGCAGTTACCACGCCGGACGGGCTAATTACGAGCAGTACTTC | CASSYHAGRANYEQYF
TRBD1 | - | TRBJ2-5 | TRBV24-1 | TGTGCCACCGCCCGTCAGGGGGATGGAAAAGAGACCCAGTACTTC | CATARQGDGKETQYF
- | - | TRBJ2-7 | TRBV7-2 | TGTGCCAGCGCGTATTCCGGGAAGAAGTACTTC | CASAYSGKKYF
TRBD2 | many | TRBJ2-1 | TRBV9 | TGTGCCAGCAGTAGAAGCGGGAGTTTTAATGAGCAGTTCTTC | CASSRSGSFNEQFF
TRBD2 | - | TRBJ2-1 | TRBV20-1 | TGCAGTGCTAGAGGGACTAGCGGGAGTGTCGCCTACAATGAGCAGTTCTTC | CSARGTSGSVAYNEQFF
- | few | TRBJ2-7 | TRBV7-2 | TGTGCCAGCAGTTGGGGTTGGCGGGGAGATTACGAGCAGTACTTC | CASSWGWRGDYEQYF
- | few | TRBJ1-1 | TRBV12-3/TRBV12-4 | TGTGCCAGCAGTTTTTACAGGGAATACAACACTGAAGCTTTCTTT | CASSFYREYNTEAFF
- | many | TRBJ2-5 | TRBV24-1 | TGTGCCACCAGTGATTCTAGAGGCCAAGAGACCCAGTACTTC | CATSDSRGQETQYF
- | - | TRBJ2-7 | TRBV20-1 | TGCAGTGCTAGAGACTGGTACGAGCAGTACTTC | CSARDWYEQYF
- | many | TRBJ2-1 | TRBV15 | TGTGCCACCAGCCGGGGTGGGAATGAGCAGTTCTTC | CATSRGGNEQFF
- | few | TRBJ2-1 | TRBV5-1 | TGCGCCAGCAGCTTGCCCCAGGGCCAGTACAATGAGCAGTTCTTC | CASSLPQGQYNEQFF
TRBD2 | - | TRBJ2-7 | TRBV6-2/TRBV6-3 | TGTGCCAGCAGTTACTCGATAGCGGCGGGAGTCCGAGGCTACGAGCAGTACTTC | CASSYSIAAGVRGYEQYF
- | - | TRBJ2-7 | TRBV23-1 | TGCGCCAGCAGTCAATCCGGCGGGGTGTACAGAAACTACGAGCAGTACTTC | CASSQSGGVYRNYEQYF
- | many | TRBJ2-1 | TRBV9 | TGTGCCAGCAGCGCAAATACACTCCCCTCCGGTTACTACAATGAGCAGTTCTTC | CASSANTLPSGYYNEQFF
TRBD2 | many | TRBJ2-1 | TRBV7-9 | TGTGCCAGCAGAAAAGCGGGAGGGACCTACAATGAGCAGTTCTTC | CASRKAGGTYNEQFF
- | - | TRBJ2-6 | TRBV6-5 | TGTGCCAGCAGTTTATTCAGGGCTGGGGCCAACGTCCTGACTTTC | CASSLFRAGANVLTF
- | - | TRBJ2-2 | TRBV5-5 | TGTGCCAGCAGCTTAGTCAGCGACAACACCGGGGAGCTGTTTTTT | CASSLVSDNTGELFF
- | - | TRBJ2-2 | TRBV5-1 | TGCGCCAGCAGCTTGGGCGGGACAGACATCACCGGGGAGCTGTTTTTT | CASSLGGTDITGELFF
- | - | TRBJ1-1 | TRBV4-1 | TGCGCCAGCAGCCTCCAGGGGTACGGGATGCACACTGAAGCTTTCTTT | CASSLQGYGMHTEAFF